This record looks at one T cell receptor (beta chain) sequence and its context. The CDR3 extends over 16 amino acids. CDR1 and CDR2 from the germline V gene are MNHEY and SMNVEV (reference sequence). The V gene lost 6 bases and the J gene lost 2 bases, with 18 bases spanning the gap. This entry is derived from a study of identical twins. TCRdb processed the 5' RACE reads anew with MiXCR; each CDR3 protein has one entry. The sample contains just under 550,000 distinct CDR3 sequences, roughly 15% of which appear only once. This sample was shared with a second study, whose subject was yellow fever vaccine responses in identical twins. As reported in that work: Twins reportedly had a vaccine T cell response that seemed partly convergent, partly personalized.

The rearrangement joins TRBV27 to TRBJ2-3; D is unresolved. Sequencing input: CD4+ T cells sorted from blood. This TCR derives from a woman between 18 and 29 years old in good health. In nucleotides, the CDR3 is TGTGCCAGCAGGGTAGGGCGGCAGAGGATCACAGATACGCAGTATTTT. It is translated as CASRVGRQRITDTQYF.